This TCR beta chain was found in a study of human T cells and chemical hapten exposure. Across the study: Slight differences in pooled library volume were the main source of varying TCR yields across samples.

Time point in this sample: healthy volunteer bleed at 2 weeks. The total RNA was obtained from whole blood that was not fractionated. TCRdb fed the RACE reads into MiXCR, producing one record per CDR3 protein. Among over 100,000 distinct CDR3 sequences listed, about 9% were seen once. The receptor was isolated from a male donor in good health. Some clones in this sample may be carry-over from other donors' samples. The source material was whole blood.

The DNA for the CDR3 is TGCGCCAGCAGCTTGGACAGCAATGAGCAGTTCTTC. Its protein product is CASSLDSNEQFF. The rearrangement links TRBV5-1 to TRBJ2-1; D remains ambiguous. CDR1 and CDR2 (germline): SGHRS, YFSETQ. With 0 bases removed from V and 6 bases from J, the gap between germline ends came to 4 bases. This CDR3 has 12 residues.